This T cell receptor beta chain was sequenced during a study of breast tumors, draining lymph nodes, adjacent tissues. This clonotype was observed at least ten times. Germline-derived CDR1 and CDR2 are KGHDR and SFDVKD. This CDR3 spans 13 amino acids. V lost 6 bases and J 7 bases, leaving 12 bases between the germline ends. One entry per CDR3 protein, called by TCRdb with MiXCR from the multiplex PCR reads. The repertoire holds about 140,000 distinct CDR3 sequences, with 32% as singletons. Samples came from axillary lymph nodes draining the breast cancer. The genes are TRBV24-1 and TRBJ1-5; no firm D call. Sequencing was done on a sample of axillary lymph node tissue. The TCR comes from a female donor with breast cancer. Some clones in this sample may be carry-over from other donors' samples. The CDR3, as DNA: TGTGCCACCAGTTTTGGGTTGGGCCAGCCCCAGCATTTT. This encodes CATSFGLGQPQHF.